These T cell receptor beta chains were read from a single sample in a study of early T cells in non-severe SARS-CoV-2 infection. MiXCR, applied by TCRdb to the 5' RACE reads, yields one record per CDR3 protein. The sample records around 80,000 distinct CDR3 sequences, approximately 13% being singletons. The sample taken for sequencing was whole blood. The receptors come from an adult who was a healthcare worker with PCR-confirmed SARS-CoV-2 infection or an uninfected control (not recorded which). CDR3s include the opening cysteine and the closing phenylalanine or tryptophan. Fields, in order: V gene, D gene, clone size, J gene, CDR3 protein, CDR3 DNA. The D gene is left open where the match is weak. Size tells how often a clone was seen (once, few, many) or the class of an expanded clone, and some rows leave it out.

v_call: TRBV5-5
d_call: .
clone_size: few
j_call: TRBJ2-5
cdr3_aa: CASSLLSGQRGRETQYF
cdr3_nt: TGTGCCAGCAGCTTGTTATCCGGTCAGCGAGGGAGAGAGACCCAGTACTTC

v_call: TRBV5-6
d_call: .
clone_size: many
j_call: TRBJ2-1
cdr3_aa: CASSAPGPLFKGFF
cdr3_nt: TGTGCCAGCAGTGCCCCCGGGCCCTTGTTCAAGGGGTTCTTC

v_call: TRBV18
d_call: .
clone_size: many
j_call: TRBJ1-1
cdr3_aa: CASSPGVNTEAFF
cdr3_nt: TGTGCCAGCTCTCCCGGGGTGAACACTGAAGCTTTCTTT

v_call: TRBV5-1
d_call: .
clone_size: many
j_call: TRBJ2-3
cdr3_aa: CASSLEAGRDTQYF
cdr3_nt: TGCGCCAGCAGCTTGGAGGCAGGGAGAGATACGCAGTATTTT

v_call: TRBV6-5
d_call: TRBD1
clone_size: many
j_call: TRBJ2-1
cdr3_aa: CASSYGQGSNEQFF
cdr3_nt: TGTGCCAGCAGTTACGGACAGGGAAGTAATGAGCAGTTCTTC

v_call: TRBV7-8
d_call: .
clone_size: few
j_call: TRBJ2-5
cdr3_aa: CASSLARVQETQYF
cdr3_nt: TGTGCCAGCAGCTTAGCGCGAGTTCAAGAGACCCAGTACTTC

v_call: TRBV18
d_call: TRBD1
clone_size: many
j_call: TRBJ1-2
cdr3_aa: CASSPGQSSILSGYTF
cdr3_nt: TGTGCCAGCTCCCCGGGACAGTCCTCGATACTATCGGGCTACACCTTC

v_call: TRBV6-5
d_call: .
clone_size: few
j_call: TRBJ2-3
cdr3_aa: CASSYSRLTDTQYF
cdr3_nt: TGTGCCAGCAGTTACTCGAGGCTCACAGATACGCAGTATTTT

v_call: TRBV3-1
d_call: .
clone_size: .
j_call: TRBJ2-2
cdr3_aa: CASSQSQVGSGELFF
cdr3_nt: TGTGCCAGCAGCCAATCGCAGGTCGGAAGCGGGGAGCTGTTTTTT

v_call: TRBV20-1
d_call: .
clone_size: .
j_call: TRBJ1-2
cdr3_aa: CSATKPADYGYTF
cdr3_nt: TGCAGTGCCACTAAGCCAGCGGACTATGGCTACACCTTC

v_call: TRBV6-2/TRBV6-3
d_call: .
clone_size: many
j_call: TRBJ2-1
cdr3_aa: CASSYSSSYNEQFF
cdr3_nt: TGTGCCAGCAGTTACTCGTCCAGTTACAATGAGCAGTTCTTC

v_call: TRBV20-1
d_call: TRBD2
clone_size: many
j_call: TRBJ2-7
cdr3_aa: CSARTRTGEQYF
cdr3_nt: TGCAGTGCTCGGACTAGGACGGGGGAGCAGTACTTC

v_call: TRBV19
d_call: .
clone_size: few
j_call: TRBJ2-1
cdr3_aa: CASIGGGAYNEQFF
cdr3_nt: TGTGCCAGTATCGGAGGGGGCGCCTACAATGAGCAGTTCTTC

v_call: TRBV20-1
d_call: .
clone_size: many
j_call: TRBJ2-3
cdr3_aa: CSASVPPTDTQYF
cdr3_nt: TGCAGTGCTAGTGTGCCTCCCACAGATACGCAGTATTTT

v_call: TRBV20-1
d_call: .
clone_size: few
j_call: TRBJ1-3
cdr3_aa: CSATGNWGDTVSGNTIYF
cdr3_nt: TGCAGTGCTACGGGGAATTGGGGGGACACCGTCTCTGGAAACACCATATATTTT

v_call: TRBV5-1
d_call: TRBD2
clone_size: many
j_call: TRBJ2-1
cdr3_aa: CASSHGTSYNEQFF
cdr3_nt: TGCGCCAGCAGCCACGGGACTAGCTACAATGAGCAGTTCTTC

v_call: TRBV27
d_call: .
clone_size: .
j_call: TRBJ1-1
cdr3_aa: CASHPQGLGTEAFF
cdr3_nt: TGTGCCAGCCACCCTCAGGGGCTGGGCACTGAAGCTTTCTTT

v_call: TRBV20-1
d_call: TRBD2
clone_size: few
j_call: TRBJ2-1
cdr3_aa: CSASGYSGGRYNEQFF
cdr3_nt: TGCAGTGCTAGCGGGTATAGCGGGGGGCGCTACAATGAGCAGTTCTTC

v_call: TRBV3-1
d_call: TRBD2
clone_size: .
j_call: TRBJ2-1
cdr3_aa: CASSQPGGLPYNEQFF
cdr3_nt: TGTGCCAGCAGCCAACCGGGAGGGTTACCCTACAATGAGCAGTTCTTC

v_call: TRBV4-3
d_call: .
clone_size: .
j_call: TRBJ2-7
cdr3_aa: CASSQDERGDYEQYF
cdr3_nt: TGCGCCAGCAGCCAAGATGAGAGGGGGGATTACGAGCAGTACTTC

v_call: TRBV7-8
d_call: TRBD2
clone_size: .
j_call: TRBJ2-1
cdr3_aa: CASSLTSGGASYNEQFF
cdr3_nt: TGTGCCAGCAGCTTGACTAGCGGGGGGGCTTCCTACAATGAGCAGTTCTTC

v_call: TRBV20-1
d_call: TRBD1
clone_size: few
j_call: TRBJ1-6
cdr3_aa: CSARDQGEHSPLHF
cdr3_nt: TGCAGTGCTAGAGATCAGGGGGAGCATTCACCCCTCCACTTT

v_call: TRBV7-6
d_call: TRBD2
clone_size: .
j_call: TRBJ2-3
cdr3_aa: CASSLAAGGMGDTQYF
cdr3_nt: TGTGCCAGCAGCTTAGCCGCGGGGGGGATGGGAGATACGCAGTATTTT

v_call: TRBV10-3
d_call: TRBD1
clone_size: .
j_call: TRBJ2-5
cdr3_aa: CATRTGVKETQYF
cdr3_nt: TGTGCCACCCGGACAGGGGTTAAGGAGACCCAGTACTTC

v_call: TRBV7-2
d_call: .
clone_size: many
j_call: TRBJ1-5
cdr3_aa: CASSLASVSNQPQHF
cdr3_nt: TGTGCCAGCAGCTTAGCATCAGTTAGCAATCAGCCCCAGCATTTT

v_call: TRBV11-1
d_call: .
clone_size: few
j_call: TRBJ2-3
cdr3_aa: CASSLFRWGSTDTQYF
cdr3_nt: TGTGCCAGCAGCTTGTTCCGGTGGGGGAGCACAGATACGCAGTATTTT

v_call: TRBV5-1
d_call: .
clone_size: .
j_call: TRBJ1-5
cdr3_aa: CASSPSGRQPQHF
cdr3_nt: TGCGCCAGCAGCCCGAGCGGAAGGCAGCCCCAGCATTTT

v_call: TRBV7-8
d_call: .
clone_size: few
j_call: TRBJ1-1
cdr3_aa: CASSLKGQGTEAFF
cdr3_nt: TGTGCCAGCAGCTTGAAGGGGCAGGGCACTGAAGCTTTCTTT

v_call: TRBV6-6
d_call: .
clone_size: few
j_call: TRBJ1-1
cdr3_aa: CASRPPDRNTEAFF
cdr3_nt: TGTGCCAGCAGACCCCCAGACAGAAACACTGAAGCTTTCTTT

v_call: TRBV5-1
d_call: .
clone_size: .
j_call: TRBJ2-2
cdr3_aa: CASSFYGASTGELFF
cdr3_nt: TGCGCCAGCAGCTTCTATGGAGCCTCCACCGGGGAGCTGTTTTTT

v_call: TRBV28
d_call: TRBD2
clone_size: many
j_call: TRBJ2-3
cdr3_aa: CASSPFGTRDNTQYF
cdr3_nt: TGTGCCAGCAGCCCGTTTGGGACTAGGGACAATACGCAGTATTTT